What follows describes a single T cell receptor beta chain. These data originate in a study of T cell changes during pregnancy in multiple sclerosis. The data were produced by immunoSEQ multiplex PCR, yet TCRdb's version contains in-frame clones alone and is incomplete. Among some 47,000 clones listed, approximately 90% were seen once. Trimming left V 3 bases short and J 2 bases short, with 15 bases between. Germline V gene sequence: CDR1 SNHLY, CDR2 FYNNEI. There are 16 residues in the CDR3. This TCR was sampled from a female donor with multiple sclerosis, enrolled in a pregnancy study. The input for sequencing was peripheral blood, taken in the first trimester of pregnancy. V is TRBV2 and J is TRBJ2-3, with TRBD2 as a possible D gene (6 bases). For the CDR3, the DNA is TGTGCCAGCAGTGACGTAGCGGACCTTTACACAGATACGCAGTATTTT. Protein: CASSDVADLYTDTQYF. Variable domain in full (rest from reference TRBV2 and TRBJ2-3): EPEVTQTPSHQVTQMGQEVILRCVPISNHLYFYWYRQILGQKVEFLVSFYNNEISEKSEIFDDQFSVERPDGSNFTLKIRSTKLEDSAMYFCASSDVADLYTDTQYFGPGTRLTVL.